This entry lists 27 T cell receptor beta chains sequenced from one sample in a study of blood T cell repertoires in COVID-19. Sequencing used immunoSEQ multiplex PCR; TCRdb keeps in-frame clones, though not all of them. The repertoire holds roughly 130,000 clones, with about four fifths as singletons. Sequencing was performed on peripheral blood. The receptors stem from a woman aged 25 to 39 who had recovered from COVID-19.

Turning to this clone: The junction does not match germline at one end; this may be a read error. V usage is TRBV7-7 and J usage is TRBJ2-1; 9 nucleotides align to TRBD1. Per germline, CDR1 SSHAT and CDR2 FNYEAQ (reference sequence). The CDR3 length is 15 residues. The CDR3 nucleotides are TGTGCTAGCAGCTTACGGACAGGGGCGTACAATGAGCAGTTCTTC. It codes for CASSLRTGAYNEQFF.

The V and J genes are TRBV18 and TRBJ1-2, with D possibly being TRBD1 (6 bases). Germline V lookup: CDR1 KGHSH, CDR2 LQKENI. Trimming stripped 2 bases from V and 2 bases from J, with 12 bases between. The CDR3 loop spans 15 amino acids. The CDR3 reads CASSPGQNVNYGYTF. In DNA form, the CDR3 reads TGTGCCAGCTCACCAGGACAGAATGTGAACTATGGCTACACCTTC.

V gene TRBV5-1 combines with J gene TRBJ2-5; D may be TRBD2 (6 bases). V was shortened by 5 bases and J by 2 bases, with 16 bases between the two germline ends. The V gene's germline CDR1 is SGHRS and CDR2 YFSETQ. This CDR3 is 15 amino acids long. CDR3 sequence (DNA): TGCGCCAGCAGTCCCGTCGCTAGCGAACAAGAGACCCAGTACTTC. Protein sequence: CASSPVASEQETQYF.

This chain links TRBV18 with TRBJ2-3; the match to TRBD1 covers 9 bases. The CDR3 is made up of 16 amino acids. Germline V gene sequence: CDR1 KGHSH, CDR2 LQKENI. V was clipped by 3 bases and J by 0 bases; unmatched bases: 4. Here the CDR3 DNA reads TGTGCCAGCTCACCCCGGGACAGGGTTAGCACAGATACGCAGTATTTT. This translates into CASSPRDRVSTDTQYF.

The chain couples TRBV4-2 to TRBJ1-2, with 7 positions matching TRBD1. Trimming at V came to 0 bases and at J to 4 bases, leaving 8 bases not matched to a gene. CDR3 length: 16 residues. The germline V gene has CDR1 LGHNA and CDR2 YNFKEQ. The CDR3 DNA reads as TGTGCCAGCAGCCAAGAGAGGGACAGCGAGCGCTATGGCTACACCTTC. Translation gives CASSQERDSERYGYTF.

The V gene is TRBV7-3, the J gene TRBJ2-1, with a possible D match to TRBD2 (5 bases). V gave up 5 bases and J gave up 3 bases, with 14 bases separating them. Germline V gene data show CDR1 as SGHTA and CDR2 as FQGTGA. This CDR3 has 15 residues. CDR3 amino acids: CASSRVPGGYNEQFF. CDR3 coding DNA: TGTGCCAGCAGCCGTGTCCCTGGAGGCTACAATGAGCAGTTCTTC.

CDR3 bases: TGCGCCAGCAGCCAAGGGGATAGGGGGCAAGAGACCCAGTACTTC. This encodes CASSQGDRGQETQYF. The gene calls are TRBV4-1 and TRBJ2-5; D may be TRBD1 (6 bases). CDR1 and CDR2 (germline): MGHRA, YSYEKL. V was cut by 1 base and J by 2 bases, with 11 bases left in between. The CDR3 totals 15 residues.

The chain employs TRBV5-1 and TRBJ1-2; TRBD1 matches at 7 bases. The CDR3 has 15 amino acids. CDR1 is SGHRS, CDR2 YFSETQ, per germline. V trimming: 4 bases; J trimming: 4 bases; junction bases outside the gene matches: 10. The CDR3 sequence: CASSPGGGTAYGYTF. The CDR3 bases are TGCGCCAGCAGCCCTGGCGGAGGGACAGCCTATGGCTACACCTTC.

The chain links TRBV5-4 to TRBJ1-6; D may be TRBD1 (6 bases). From germline, CDR1 is SGHNT and CDR2 YYREEE (reference sequence). This CDR3 region has 16 residues. V was shortened by 2 bases and J by 7 bases, with 16 bases between the two germline ends. CDR3 bases: TGTGCCAGCAGCTTACCAATAGGACAGAAGAATTCACCCCTCCACTTT. Its protein product is CASSLPIGQKNSPLHF.

V gene TRBV19 combines with J gene TRBJ1-3; 7 nucleotides agree with TRBD1. The CDR3 extends over 15 amino acids. Germline trimming cut 5 bases from V and 0 bases from J; bases unmatched to any gene: 4. Germline assignment: CDR1 LNHDA and CDR2 SQIVND (reference sequence). CDR3 loop: CASSLAGGSGNTIYF. CDR3 in DNA: TGTGCCAGTAGTTTAGCAGGGGGCTCTGGAAACACCATATATTTT.

The rearrangement links TRBV24-1 to TRBJ1-2; perhaps TRBD1 as D (5 bases). Germline-derived CDR1 and CDR2 are KGHDR and SFDVKD. V lost 0 bases and J lost 8, with 9 bases in between. The CDR3 spans 13 residues. The CDR3 loop reads CATSDLRRDGYTF. CDR3 nucleotides: TGTGCCACCAGTGATTTGCGGAGGGACGGCTACACCTTC.

The chain is built from TRBV3-1 (or the pseudogene TRBV3-2) and TRBJ2-2, with D possibly being TRBD2 (6 bases). The CDR3 extends over 15 amino acids. Germline CDR1 LGHDT, CDR2 YNNKEL (reference sequence). With 6 bases removed from V and 2 bases from J, the gap between germline ends came to 13 bases. CDR3 loop: CASSRETSNTGELFF. The CDR3 DNA follows: TGTGCCAGCAGTCGGGAGACTTCTAACACCGGGGAGCTGTTTTTT.

The J gene is TRBJ2-5, the V gene TRBV3-1 (or the pseudogene TRBV3-2); TRBD2 matches 9 bases. The V and J ends lost 2 bases and 5 bases, in that order; junction bases with no gene match: 18. This CDR3 comprises 19 residues. Germline V gene sequence: CDR1 LGHDT, CDR2 YNNKEL (reference sequence). CDR3 in amino acids: CASSQRRAAREGRGETQYF. The CDR3 DNA reads as TGTGCCAGCAGCCAAAGAAGGGCGGCGCGGGAGGGCCGGGGGGAGACCCAGTACTTC.

V gene TRBV4-1 combines with J gene TRBJ2-1; TRBD2 matches at 12 bases. CDR1 and CDR2 from the germline V gene are MGHRA and YSYEKL. The junction had 6 bases not matched to a gene; V was cut back by 0 bases and J by 0 bases. The CDR3 loop spans 19 amino acids. In DNA, the CDR3 is TGCGCCAGCAGCCAAGAGGCTAGCGGGGGGGGAAGCTCCTACAATGAGCAGTTCTTC. Protein product: CASSQEASGGGSSYNEQFF.

The rearrangement uses TRBV9 and TRBJ2-3; the match to TRBD2 covers 13 bases. The CDR3 loop spans 17 amino acids. Germline CDR1 reads SGDLS; CDR2 reads YYNGEE. J lost 1 base, V lost 0 bases, and 2 bases had no gene match. The CDR3 DNA sequence: TGTGCCAGCAGCGTAGCTGGACTAGCGGGAGGCACAGATACGCAGTATTTT. It translates to CASSVAGLAGGTDTQYF.

The chain joins TRBV5-5 to TRBJ1-4, with TRBD1 matching over 9 bases. The CDR3 runs 14 residues. Germline trimming cut 2 bases from V and 5 bases from J; bases unmatched to any gene: 1. Germline CDR1 reads SGHKS; CDR2 reads YYEKEE (reference sequence). The CDR3 sequence is CASSFGTGNEKLFF. CDR3 in DNA: TGTGCCAGCAGCTTTGGGACAGGGAATGAAAAACTGTTTTTT.

This sequence joins TRBV7-2 and TRBJ1-2; D is uncertain. There are 12 residues in the CDR3. Germline CDR1 SGHTA, CDR2 FQGNSA. V was shortened by 5 bases and J by 8 bases, with 12 bases between the two germline ends. CDR3 sequence reads: CASSLGVGGYTF. The DNA for the CDR3 is TGTGCCAGCAGCCTCGGGGTAGGCGGCTACACCTTC.

The rearrangement links TRBV6-5 to TRBJ2-5, with 8 bases matching TRBD1. V shed 5 bases and J 2 bases; nucleotides not matched to a gene: 7. CDR3 length: 15 residues. Germline loops: CDR1 MNHEY, CDR2 SVGAGI. As DNA, the CDR3 is TGTGCCAGCAGTCGCCTCGGGACAGGTCAAGAGACCCAGTACTTC. Its protein product is CASSRLGTGQETQYF.

The rearrangement uses TRBV25-1 and TRBJ1-2; TRBD1 agrees at 8 bases. CDR3 size: 16 residues. The germline V gene encodes CDR1 MGHDK and CDR2 SYGVNS. The V and J ends lost 4 bases and 4 bases, in that order; junction bases with no gene match: 11. The CDR3 DNA follows: TGTGCCAGCAGTGGAGAAACGGACAGGGTAGTCTATGGCTACACCTTC. Its translation is CASSGETDRVVYGYTF.

The chain uses TRBV27 and TRBJ1-1; 8 bases are a match to TRBD1. V dropped 3 bases and J dropped 1; count of bases not matched to a gene: 4. Germline values: CDR1 MNHEY, CDR2 SMNVEV (reference sequence). The CDR3 is made up of 15 amino acids. CDR3 bases: TGTGCCAGCAGTTTTCAGGGGGCGCGGAACACTGAAGCTTTCTTT. Translated: CASSFQGARNTEAFF.

CDR3 amino acids: CASSFSGSGETQYF. The CDR3 DNA follows: TGTGCCAGCAGCTTTTCCGGGAGTGGGGAGACCCAGTACTTC. V usage is TRBV7-9 and J usage is TRBJ2-5; D might be TRBD2 (6 bases). Between the trimmed V and J ends, which lost 3 bases and 5 bases, there was a span of 13 bases. The V gene's germline CDR1 is SEHNR and CDR2 FQNEAQ (reference sequence). There are 14 residues in the CDR3.

This clone appeared once. This chain joins TRBV5-1 and TRBJ2-7; 9 nucleotides align to TRBD1. The CDR3 is 17 amino acids. J was trimmed by 6 bases and V by 4 bases; bases with no gene match: 17. Germline lookup yields CDR1 SGHRS and CDR2 YFSETQ. This chain's CDR3 is CASSVNPGTGSRSEQYF. The DNA for the CDR3 is TGCGCCAGCAGCGTCAACCCAGGGACAGGGAGTAGATCCGAGCAGTACTTC.

The gene calls are TRBV6-6 and TRBJ1-6, with D perhaps matching TRBD1 (5 bases). This CDR3 spans 13 amino acids. Germline lookup yields CDR1 MNHNY and CDR2 SVGAGI (reference sequence). Trimming cost V 0 bases and J 17 bases, with 14 bases left between them. CDR3 protein: CASSYSRYRPIHF. In DNA form, the CDR3 reads TGTGCCAGCAGTTACTCGCGTTACAGGCCCATCCACTTT.

The genes are TRBV7-6 and TRBJ2-1, with 10 bases fitting TRBD2. Germline CDR1 reads SGHVS; CDR2 reads FNYEAQ. Trimming at V came to 6 bases and at J to 9 bases, leaving 14 bases not matched to a gene. The CDR3 sequence is 16 residues long. The CDR3 DNA sequence: TGTGCCAGCAGTCAACAAAGCGGGGGGGCCTTTATTGAGCAGTTCTTC. Residues: CASSQQSGGAFIEQFF.

V and J are TRBV19 and TRBJ2-1; TRBD2 agrees at 10 bases. CDR1 is LNHDA and CDR2 is SQIVND in the germline V gene (reference sequence). This CDR3 comprises 15 residues. V was clipped by 10 bases and J by 7 bases; unmatched bases: 13. The CDR3 DNA reads as TGTGCCACAGGAGTGCTAGCGGGAGCGGGGAATGAGCAGTTCTTC. It codes for CATGVLAGAGNEQFF.

The V call is TRBV9, the J call TRBJ1-2, with 9 bases matching TRBD1. Germline values: CDR1 SGDLS, CDR2 YYNGEE. V was clipped by 3 bases and J by 4 bases; unmatched bases: 7. CDR3 size: 15 residues. CDR3 bases: TGTGCCAGCAGCGGCGGGACAGGGTTTTCCTATGGCTACACCTTC. It yields the protein CASSGGTGFSYGYTF. The full variable domain, in which reference TRBV9 and TRBJ1-2 provide the parts outside the CDR3, is DSGVTQTPKHLITATGQRVTLRCSPRSGDLSVYWYQQSLDQGLQFLIQYYNGEERAKGNILERFSAQQFPDLHSELNLSSLELGDSALYFCASSGGTGFSYGYTFGSGTRLTVV.

This clone was recorded only once. V and J are TRBV5-8 and TRBJ2-6, with D unclear. Germline V gene lookup returns CDR1 SGHTS and CDR2 YDEGEE. The ends were cut back, 4 bases at V and 1 base at J, with 12 bases in the middle. There are 16 residues in the CDR3. In nucleotides, the CDR3 is TGTGCCAGCAGCCTAAGCCGTGCGTCTGGGGCCAACGTCCTGACTTTC. It encodes CASSLSRASGANVLTF.